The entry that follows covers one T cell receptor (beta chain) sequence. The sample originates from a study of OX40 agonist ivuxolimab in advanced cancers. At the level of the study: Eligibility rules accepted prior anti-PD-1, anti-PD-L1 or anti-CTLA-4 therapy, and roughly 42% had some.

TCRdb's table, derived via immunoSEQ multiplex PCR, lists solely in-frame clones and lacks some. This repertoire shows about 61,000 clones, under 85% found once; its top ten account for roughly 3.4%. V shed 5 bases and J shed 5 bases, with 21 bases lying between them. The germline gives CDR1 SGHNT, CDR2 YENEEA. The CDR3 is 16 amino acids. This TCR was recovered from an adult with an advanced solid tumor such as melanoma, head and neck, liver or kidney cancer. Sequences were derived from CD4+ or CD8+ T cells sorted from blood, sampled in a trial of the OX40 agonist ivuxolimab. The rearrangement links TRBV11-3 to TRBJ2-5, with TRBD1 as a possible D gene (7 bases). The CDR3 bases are TGTGCCAGCAGCCCAGGGAAGGACTCAGGGGGGGAGACCCAGTACTTC. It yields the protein CASSPGKDSGGETQYF.